These 6 T cell receptor beta chains were sequenced from one sample in a study of blood T cell repertoires in COVID-19. Some clones are missing from TCRdb's copy, which holds only in-frame ones; the method was immunoSEQ multiplex PCR. The data show 130,000 to 150,000 clones, with roughly 85% seen just once and about 2.8% held by the top ten. Sequencing was done on a sample of peripheral blood. The receptors were gathered from a human donor with acute or convalescent COVID-19. The donor label of this sample is uncertain.

CDR3 region: CASSIVRDSGELFF. The CDR3 DNA sequence: TGTGCCAGTAGTATAGTCAGGGACAGCGGGGAGCTGTTTTTT. This chain connects TRBV19 to TRBJ2-2; 7 bases line up with TRBD1. Germline lookup yields CDR1 LNHDA and CDR2 SQIVND (reference sequence). Trimming at V came to 1 base and at J to 7 bases, leaving 3 bases not matched to a gene. The CDR3 totals 14 residues.

This clone was picked up one time. The chain couples TRBV3-1 (or the pseudogene TRBV3-2) to TRBJ1-6; D unclear. In germline, CDR1 is LGHDT, CDR2 YNNKEL (reference sequence). CDR3 length: 14 amino acids. Trimming removed 1 base at V and 10 bases at J, with 11 bases between. CDR3 loop: CASSQGLSSSPLHF. In nucleotides, the CDR3 is TGTGCCAGCAGCCAAGGTCTTAGCAGCTCACCCCTCCACTTT.

This clone appeared a single time. V usage is TRBV23-1 and J usage is TRBJ2-7; 12 positions match TRBD1. TRBV23-1 is classed as an ORF, of uncertain function. The length of the CDR3 is 17 residues. The J segment lost 3 bases and the V segment lost 3 bases, leaving 9 bases of the junction unmatched. The chain's CDR3 is CASSHPGQGALNYEQYV. The CDR3 DNA is TGCGCCAGCAGTCATCCGGGACAGGGGGCTCTGAACTACGAGCAGTACGTC.

The chain has TRBV5-1 and TRBJ2-7, with 11 positions matching TRBD2. CDR3 size: 18 residues. Germline V gene data show CDR1 as SGHRS and CDR2 as YFSETQ. The ends lost 3 bases at V and 5 bases at J; junction bases unmatched: 16. The DNA of the CDR3 is TGCGCCAGCAGCTCCCACGAAGCTACTAGCGGGAGTTCCCACGAGCAGTACGTC. Encoded protein: CASSSHEATSGSSHEQYV.

About this clone itself: As the CDR3 is not closed by the conserved phenylalanine or tryptophan, this likely results from a read error. The DNA is omitted, as the CDR3 cannot be located on it reliably, and the CDR3 follows TCRdb's listing. The chain combines TRBV3-1 (or the pseudogene TRBV3-2) with TRBJ1-2; TRBD1, the table's D call, was not compared with the DNA. Both ends counted, the CDR3 spans 13 residues. Germline CDR1 reads LGHDT; CDR2 reads YNNKEL (reference sequence). The CDR3 sequence is CASSHGPVRTGSL.

This clone was seen only a few times. The J gene is TRBJ1-4, the V gene TRBV5-8, with 9 bases lining up with TRBD1. CDR3 length equals 16 residues. CDR1 and CDR2 from the germline V gene are SGHTS and YDEGEE. Trimming at V came to 4 bases and at J to 2 bases, leaving 6 bases not matched to a gene. CDR3 loop: CASSSTGGVTNEKLFF. DNA for the CDR3: TGTGCCAGCAGCAGTACAGGGGGCGTCACTAATGAAAAACTGTTTTTT.